This TCR beta chain was recovered during a study of CD8 T cells in Susac syndrome. With 2 bases removed from V and 5 bases from J, the gap between germline ends came to 11 bases. This CDR3 comprises 14 residues. Germline assignment: CDR1 KGHDR and CDR2 SFDVKD. RNA, at about 0.5 to 1 ug, was reverse transcribed with random hexamers. MiXCR was run by TCRdb on the immunoSEQ multiplex PCR reads, yielding one entry per CDR3 protein. This sample has approximately 200,000 distinct CDR3 sequences, with roughly 94% found just once. The clonotype originates from a human donor with multiple sclerosis. Material: CD4+ T cells from PBMCs. The rearrangement joins TRBV24-1 to TRBJ2-5; D may correspond to TRBD1 or TRBD2 (6 bases each). The CDR3 DNA follows: TGTGCCACCAGTGATTCAACAGGGAGGGAGACCCAGTACTTC. It specifies CATSDSTGRETQYF.